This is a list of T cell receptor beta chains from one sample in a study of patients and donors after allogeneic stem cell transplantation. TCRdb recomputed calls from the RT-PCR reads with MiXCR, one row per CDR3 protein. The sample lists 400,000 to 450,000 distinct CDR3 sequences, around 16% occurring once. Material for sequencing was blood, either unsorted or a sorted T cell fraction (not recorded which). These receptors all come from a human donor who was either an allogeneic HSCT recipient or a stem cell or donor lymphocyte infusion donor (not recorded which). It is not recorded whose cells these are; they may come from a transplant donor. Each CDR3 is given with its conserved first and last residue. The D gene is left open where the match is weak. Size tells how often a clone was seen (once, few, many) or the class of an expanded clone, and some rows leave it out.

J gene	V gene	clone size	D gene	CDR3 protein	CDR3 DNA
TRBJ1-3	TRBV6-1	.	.	CASRGLSGGVAGNTIYF	TGTGCCAGCAGGGGACTCAGTGGGGGGGTGGCTGGAAACACCATATATTTT
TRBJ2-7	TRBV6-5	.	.	CASSYGQAAYEQYF	TGTGCCAGCAGTTACGGGCAGGCCGCCTACGAGCAGTACTTC
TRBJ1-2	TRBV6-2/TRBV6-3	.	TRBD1	CASSIPGQAFGDYGYTF	TGTGCCAGCAGTATCCCGGGACAGGCCTTCGGGGACTATGGCTACACCTTC
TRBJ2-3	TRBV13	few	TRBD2	CASSLRTSGIDTQYF	TGTGCCAGCAGCCTTAGGACTAGCGGGATAGATACGCAGTATTTT
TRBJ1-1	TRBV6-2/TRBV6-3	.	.	CASSYSRTFMNTEAFF	TGTGCCAGCAGTTACTCAAGGACTTTTATGAACACTGAAGCTTTCTTT
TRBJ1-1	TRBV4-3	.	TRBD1	CASSQVDRVYTEAFF	TGCGCCAGCAGCCAAGTCGACAGGGTCTACACTGAAGCTTTCTTT
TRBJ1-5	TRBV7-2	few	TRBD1	CASTSTGPPQPQHF	TGTGCCAGCACCTCGACAGGGCCTCCTCAGCCCCAGCATTTT
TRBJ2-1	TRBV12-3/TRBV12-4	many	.	CASRRGGLAPHNEQFF	TGTGCCAGCAGGAGGGGGGGCCTAGCACCCCACAATGAGCAGTTCTTC
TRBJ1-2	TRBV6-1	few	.	CASSQGTVRGYTF	TGTGCCAGCAGTCAGGGGACGGTCCGGGGCTACACCTTC
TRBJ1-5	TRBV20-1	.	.	CSARQGGEPQHF	TGCAGTGCTAGACAGGGAGGGGAACCCCAGCATTTT
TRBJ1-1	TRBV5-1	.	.	CASSLKFGGGAFF	TGCGCCAGCAGCTTGAAGTTCGGGGGTGGGGCTTTCTTT
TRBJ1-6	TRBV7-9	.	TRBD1	CASSSHDWTGGGSPLHF	TGTGCCAGCAGCTCACACGATTGGACAGGGGGAGGTTCACCCCTCCACTTT
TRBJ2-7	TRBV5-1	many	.	CASSLAGEYPLYEQYF	TGCGCCAGCAGCTTGGCGGGAGAGTACCCACTCTACGAGCAGTACTTC
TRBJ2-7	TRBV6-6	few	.	CASSPRAEQYF	TGTGCCAGCAGTCCGCGGGCTGAGCAGTACTTC
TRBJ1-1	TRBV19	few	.	CASSWQVDTEAFF	TGTGCCAGTAGTTGGCAGGTTGACACTGAAGCTTTCTTT
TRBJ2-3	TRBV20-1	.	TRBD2	CSAKREAHSTDTQYF	TGCAGTGCTAAGCGGGAGGCCCATAGCACAGATACGCAGTATTTT
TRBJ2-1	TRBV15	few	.	CATSRDRADEQFF	TGTGCCACCAGCAGAGACAGGGCGGATGAGCAGTTCTTC
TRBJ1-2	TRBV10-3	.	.	CAISVADVLGYTF	TGTGCCATCAGTGTCGCCGACGTATTAGGCTACACCTTC
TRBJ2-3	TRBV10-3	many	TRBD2	CAISESTSGRGQDTQYF	TGTGCCATCAGTGAGTCGACTAGCGGGAGGGGTCAAGATACGCAGTATTTT
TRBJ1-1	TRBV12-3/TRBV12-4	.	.	CASSLRLAGMGNTEAFF	TGTGCCAGCTCCCTCCGGCTGGCAGGGATGGGGAACACTGAAGCTTTCTTT
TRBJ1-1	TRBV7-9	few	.	CASLSGGNTEAFF	TGTGCCAGTTTGTCTGGGGGGAACACTGAAGCTTTCTTT
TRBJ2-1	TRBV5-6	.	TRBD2	CASSRQGLAEKYNEQFF	TGTGCCAGCAGCCGACAAGGACTAGCGGAAAAATACAATGAGCAGTTCTTC
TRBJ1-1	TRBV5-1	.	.	CASRLCGCDRLTRAFF	TGCGCCAGCAGATTATGTGGGTGCGACAGACTTACTCGGGCTTTCTTT
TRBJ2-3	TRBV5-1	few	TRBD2	CASSLGSSGRAVNTQYF	TGCGCCAGCAGCTTGGGCTCTAGCGGGAGGGCCGTCAATACGCAGTATTTT
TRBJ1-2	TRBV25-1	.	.	CASSEGPAYTF	TGTGCCAGCAGTGAAGGGCCAGCCTACACCTTC
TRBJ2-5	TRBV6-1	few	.	CASRAPQETQYF	TGTGCCAGCAGAGCCCCTCAAGAGACCCAGTACTTC
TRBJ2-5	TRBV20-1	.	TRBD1	CSAAGGARETQYF	TGCAGTGCAGCAGGGGGCGCGAGGGAGACCCAGTACTTC
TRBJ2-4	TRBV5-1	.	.	CASSLEEDPTIQYF	TGCGCCAGCAGCTTGGAGGAAGACCCAACCATTCAGTACTTC
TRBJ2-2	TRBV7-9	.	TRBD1	CASSSPTGGNTGELFF	TGTGCCAGCAGCTCTCCGACAGGGGGGAACACCGGGGAGCTGTTTTTT
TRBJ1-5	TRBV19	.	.	CASSPGEGPNQPQHF	TGTGCCAGTAGTCCAGGGGAAGGTCCTAATCAGCCCCAGCATTTT
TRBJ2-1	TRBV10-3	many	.	CAISESLGPRRGVNEQFF	TGTGCCATCAGTGAGTCTCTCGGACCGCGGAGGGGTGTTAATGAGCAGTTCTTC
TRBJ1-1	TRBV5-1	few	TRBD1	CASSLGGQGTEAFF	TGCGCCAGCAGCTTAGGAGGACAGGGGACTGAAGCTTTCTTT
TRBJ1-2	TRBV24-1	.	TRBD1	CATSEGGRANYGYTF	TGTGCCACCAGTGAAGGGGGCCGCGCTAACTATGGCTACACCTTC
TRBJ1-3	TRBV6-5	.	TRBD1	CASSYEGASGNTIYF	TGTGCCAGCAGTTACGAGGGGGCTTCTGGAAACACCATATATTTT
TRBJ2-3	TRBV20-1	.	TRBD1	CSARDPRTGKTDTQYF	TGCAGTGCTAGAGATCCAAGGACAGGGAAAACAGATACGCAGTATTTT
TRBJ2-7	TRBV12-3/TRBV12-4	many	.	CASSLEGGSYEQYF	TGTGCCAGCAGTTTGGAAGGGGGATCCTACGAGCAGTACTTC
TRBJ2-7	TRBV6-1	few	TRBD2	CASSTWTSGRYEQYF	TGTGCCAGCAGTACTTGGACTAGCGGGAGGTACGAGCAGTACTTC
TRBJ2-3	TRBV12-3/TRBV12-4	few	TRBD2	CASKASGRAGGNF	TGTGCCAGCAAGGCTAGCGGGAGGGCCGGAGGGAATTTT
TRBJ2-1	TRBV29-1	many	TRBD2	CSVTSGRTTYNEQFF	TGCAGCGTAACTAGCGGGAGGACTACCTACAATGAGCAGTTCTTC
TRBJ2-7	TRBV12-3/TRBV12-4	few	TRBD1	CASREGGTGFNEQYF	TGTGCCAGCAGGGAAGGCGGGACAGGGTTCAACGAGCAGTACTTC
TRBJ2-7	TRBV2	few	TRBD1	CASRLQGVYEQYF	TGTGCCAGCAGATTACAGGGGGTCTACGAGCAGTACTTC
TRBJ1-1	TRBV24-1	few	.	CATRPDGRTEAFF	TGTGCCACCAGGCCGGACGGTCGGACTGAAGCTTTCTTT
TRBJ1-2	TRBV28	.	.	CASSLRTGGYTF	TGTGCCAGCAGTTTAAGAACGGGTGGCTACACCTTC
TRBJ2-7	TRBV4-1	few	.	CASSQDSQQLYEQYF	TGCGCCAGCAGCCAAGATTCCCAGCAGCTTTACGAGCAGTACTTC
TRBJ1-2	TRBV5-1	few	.	CASSLESPTGAYGYTF	TGCGCCAGCAGCTTAGAAAGTCCGACGGGGGCCTATGGCTACACCTTC
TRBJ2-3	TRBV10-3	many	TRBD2	CATRTSGTTDTQYF	TGTGCCACACGGACTAGCGGGACCACAGATACGCAGTATTTT
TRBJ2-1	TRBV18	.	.	CASSPPGVASYNEQFF	TGTGCCAGCTCACCACCTGGGGTGGCCTCCTACAATGAGCAGTTCTTC
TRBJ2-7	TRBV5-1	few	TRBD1	CASSRDRGLYEQYF	TGCGCCAGCAGCCGGGACAGGGGCCTCTACGAGCAGTACTTC
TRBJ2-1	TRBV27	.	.	CASSPWRGEYNEQFF	TGTGCCAGCAGCCCTTGGAGGGGCGAATACAATGAGCAGTTCTTC
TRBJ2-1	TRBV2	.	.	CASSEEGRWVEQFF	TGTGCCAGCAGTGAGGAGGGACGGTGGGTTGAGCAGTTCTTC
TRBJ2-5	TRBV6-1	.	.	CASTNRGRGETQYF	TGTGCCAGCACTAACCGGGGCAGGGGAGAGACCCAGTACTTC
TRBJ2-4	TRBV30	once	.	CAWTRGQQKRHIQYF	TGTGCCTGGACCCGGGGGCAGCAAAAGAGACACATTCAGTACTTC
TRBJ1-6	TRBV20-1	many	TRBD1	CSANGQGNSPLHF	TGCAGTGCTAACGGACAGGGAAATTCACCCCTCCACTTT
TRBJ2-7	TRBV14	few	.	CASSHSGPTYEQYF	TGTGCCAGCAGCCACTCCGGACCCACCTACGAGCAGTACTTC
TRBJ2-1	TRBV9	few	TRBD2	CASSVESTWASGSTYNEQFF	TGTGCCAGCAGCGTAGAGAGTACTTGGGCTAGCGGGAGTACCTACAATGAGCAGTTCTTC
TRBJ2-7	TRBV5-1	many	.	CASSLGDRTYEQYF	TGCGCCAGCAGCTTGGGAGACAGAACCTACGAGCAGTACTTC
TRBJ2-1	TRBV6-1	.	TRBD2	CASRGLAGPNEQFF	TGTGCCAGCAGAGGACTAGCGGGGCCGAATGAGCAGTTCTTC
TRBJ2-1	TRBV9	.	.	CASSARGGTTYNEQFF	TGTGCCAGCAGCGCCCGTGGCGGGACCACCTACAATGAGCAGTTCTTC
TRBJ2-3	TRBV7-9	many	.	CASRIGTDTQYF	TGTGCCAGCAGGATAGGCACAGATACGCAGTATTTT
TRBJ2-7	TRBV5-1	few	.	CASSPIRDHYEQYF	TGCGCCAGCAGCCCTATTAGGGACCACTACGAGCAGTACTTC